The rows below give T cell receptor beta chains drawn from one sample of a study of T-cell reconstitution after alpha-beta-depleted transplantation in children. Via MiXCR, TCRdb re-called the PCR reads, giving one row per CDR3 protein. The data show fewer than 750,000 distinct CDR3 sequences, roughly a quarter seen once. The sequencing here drew on PBMCs, taken before TCRalphabeta/CD19-depleted stem cell transplant. The receptor set was obtained from a boy under three years old with Wiskott-Aldrich syndrome, due to receive a stem cell transplant. Each CDR3 is given with its conserved first and last residue. The order of the fields is V gene, J gene, clone size, D gene, CDR3 DNA, CDR3 protein. A D gene is named only where the DNA matches it firmly. The size entry is marked missing in some rows and otherwise reads once, few, many or a size class.

TRBV9,TRBJ2-1,many,TRBD2,TGTGCCAGCAGCACCCGGGGACTAGCGGGGAATGAGCAGTTCTTC,CASSTRGLAGNEQFF
TRBV15,TRBJ2-1,few,TRBD2,TGTGCCACCAGCAGACCGGGACTAGACCACAATGAGCAGTTCTTC,CATSRPGLDHNEQFF
TRBV12-3/TRBV12-4,TRBJ2-7,NA,NA,TGTGCCAGCAGTTTGGTCACTAGCAGGAACGAGCAGTACTTC,CASSLVTSRNEQYF
TRBV4-2,TRBJ2-2,NA,TRBD1,TGTGCCAGCAGCGTCAAGGGGGCGGGGAACACCGGGGAGCTGTTTTTT,CASSVKGAGNTGELFF
TRBV11-2,TRBJ2-4,NA,NA,TGTGCCAGCAGCTTCAGGGTCTCGACCGAAAACATTCAGTACTTC,CASSFRVSTENIQYF
TRBV12-3/TRBV12-4,TRBJ2-1,NA,NA,TGTGCCAGCAGTTTCGCCAGCGGACCGAACAGAGGGCAGTTCTTC,CASSFASGPNRGQFF
TRBV5-1,TRBJ2-1,NA,NA,TGCGCCAGCAGCTTGGAAGCGTTTGAGCAGTTCTTC,CASSLEAFEQFF
TRBV20-1,TRBJ2-5,few,TRBD1,TGCAGTGCCAGAAGGGGGCGGGAGACCCAGTACTTC,CSARRGRETQYF
TRBV20-1,TRBJ2-5,few,NA,TGCAGTGCTAGATCTATCCCACGCCGGGCTCAAGAGACCCAGTACTTC,CSARSIPRRAQETQYF
TRBV20-1,TRBJ1-6,NA,NA,TGCAGTGCTCAAACAGGATCCTATAATTCACCCCTCCACTTT,CSAQTGSYNSPLHF
TRBV20-1,TRBJ2-1,NA,TRBD2,TGCAGTGCGGTAGGACTAGCGGGAACCTACAATGAGCAGTTCTTC,CSAVGLAGTYNEQFF
TRBV27,TRBJ2-7,NA,TRBD1,TGTGCCAGCGGCAGTGCCGGGACAGGGTCCGACGAGCAGTACTTC,CASGSAGTGSDEQYF
TRBV7-8,TRBJ2-7,NA,NA,TGTGCAACACGAGGGGGACGCCAAACTTACGAGCAGTACTTC,CATRGGRQTYEQYF
TRBV20-1,TRBJ2-1,few,TRBD2,TGCAGTGCTAGAACCGGGGCGGGAGGGCCCTACAATGAGCAGTTCTTC,CSARTGAGGPYNEQFF
TRBV6-5,TRBJ1-4,NA,NA,TGTGCCAGCAGTTACACTTCCCCAACTAATGAAAAACTGTTTTTT,CASSYTSPTNEKLFF
TRBV29-1,TRBJ2-1,NA,NA,TGCAGCGTTGATGTACAAAGCTCCTACAATGAGCAGTTCTTC,CSVDVQSSYNEQFF
TRBV9,TRBJ1-5,few,NA,TGTGCCAGCAGCGTAGGGGGGCGCGTTGATCAGCCCCAGCATTTT,CASSVGGRVDQPQHF
TRBV20-1,TRBJ1-5,few,NA,TGCAGTGCTCCCCCGGGTAGCAATCAGCCCCAGCATTTT,CSAPPGSNQPQHF
TRBV30,TRBJ2-1,few,TRBD2,TGTGCCTGGGGGAAGCGGGGGACCTACAATGAGCAGTTCTTC,CAWGKRGTYNEQFF
TRBV12-3/TRBV12-4,TRBJ1-5,NA,TRBD1,TGTGCCAGCAGGGGAACGGGACAGCAGCCCCAGCATTTT,CASRGTGQQPQHF
TRBV5-6,TRBJ2-2,few,TRBD2,TGTGCCAGCAGCTTGAAACTAGCGCTCGGGGAGCTGTTTTTT,CASSLKLALGELFF
TRBV27,TRBJ2-5,NA,TRBD2,TGTGCCAGCAGTCTACTGGGACTAGCGGGAGACTTTGAGACCCAGTACTTC,CASSLLGLAGDFETQYF
TRBV5-1,TRBJ1-2,NA,NA,TGCGCCAGCAGCTTGGGGGGTGCGCCCCGACGAGTACTGGGCTACACCTTC,CASSLGGAPRRVLGYTF
TRBV27,TRBJ1-1,few,NA,TGTGCCAGCCACTCTCAGGGCAGTTACACTGAAGCTTTCTTT,CASHSQGSYTEAFF
TRBV28,TRBJ1-1,few,TRBD1,TGTGCCAGCAGTTTCCGGGGAGGACAGGGGAACACTGAAGCTTTCTTT,CASSFRGGQGNTEAFF
TRBV28,TRBJ2-3,NA,TRBD2,TGTGCCAGCAGCACTAGCGGGAGCGTAGATACGCAGTATTTT,CASSTSGSVDTQYF
TRBV10-3,TRBJ2-7,NA,TRBD1,TGTGCCATCAGTGAGACAGGGGGCTCCTACGAGCAGTACTTC,CAISETGGSYEQYF
TRBV16,TRBJ2-1,NA,TRBD2,TGTGCCAGCAGCCAAAACTTCTTTCCCGGACTAGCGGGAAGGATGGGTGAGCAGTTCTTC,CASSQNFFPGLAGRMGEQFF
TRBV5-1,TRBJ2-7,NA,NA,TGCGCCAGCAGCTTGGAGGGACACCACGAGCAGTACTTC,CASSLEGHHEQYF
TRBV12-3/TRBV12-4,TRBJ2-1,NA,NA,TGTGCCAGCAGTTTCGGGACACGGTTCATCTACAATGAGCAGTTCTTC,CASSFGTRFIYNEQFF
TRBV7-8,TRBJ1-1,few,NA,TGTGCCAGCAGCTTAGTTGGCGGCACACCGAACACTGAAGCTTTCTTT,CASSLVGGTPNTEAFF
TRBV5-1,TRBJ2-7,few,TRBD2,TGCGCCAGCAGCTTAACCGGGACTAGCGGGATCGAGCAGTACTTC,CASSLTGTSGIEQYF
TRBV5-1,TRBJ2-7,NA,NA,TGCGCCAGCAGCTTCAGGGGGCGGGGGTCCTACGAGCAGTACTTC,CASSFRGRGSYEQYF
TRBV12-3/TRBV12-4,TRBJ1-2,once,NA,TGTGCCAGCAGTCGCGGGTCAGCTTATGGCTACACCTTC,CASSRGSAYGYTF
TRBV7-2,TRBJ2-3,NA,NA,TGTGCCAGCAGCGAACAGGGCGGTACGCAGTATTTT,CASSEQGGTQYF
TRBV5-1,TRBJ1-1,once,NA,TGCGCCAGCAGCTTGGGGCTTCTGGGCGGCACTGAAGCTTTCTTT,CASSLGLLGGTEAFF
TRBV5-1,TRBJ2-3,once,NA,TGCGCCAGCAGCTTGGACGGCAGGGTAAGCACAGATACGCAGTATTTT,CASSLDGRVSTDTQYF
TRBV5-1,TRBJ2-1,few,NA,TGCGCCAGCAGCGTGCCGACTGGCTACAATGAGCAGTTCTTC,CASSVPTGYNEQFF
TRBV28,TRBJ2-7,NA,TRBD2,TGTGCCAGCAGTCCCTCTGAACTAGCGGGAGCCTTCTACGAGCAGTACTTC,CASSPSELAGAFYEQYF
TRBV5-6,TRBJ1-1,NA,NA,TGTGCCAGCAGCTTGCCGGGGAGGAACACTGAAGCTTTCTTT,CASSLPGRNTEAFF
TRBV9,TRBJ2-1,few,NA,TGTGCCAGCAGCGTAGTGGGGGAGCGATACAATGAGCAGTTCTTC,CASSVVGERYNEQFF
TRBV10-3,TRBJ2-5,NA,NA,TGTGCCATCAGTCTACAGGAGGAGACCCAGTACTTC,CAISLQEETQYF
TRBV3-1,TRBJ1-5,NA,NA,TGTGCCAGCAGCTACGGACACGACAATCAGCCCCAGCATTTT,CASSYGHDNQPQHF
TRBV7-3,TRBJ2-1,few,NA,TGTGCCAGCAGCTTAAGGCACGCATCAGAGCAGTTCTTC,CASSLRHASEQFF
TRBV6-1,TRBJ2-7,many,NA,TGTGCCAGCAGTGAAAGGTACGAGCAGTACTTC,CASSERYEQYF
TRBV4-2,TRBJ2-3,few,TRBD1,TGTGCCAGCAGCGGTGACAGGGATCGGTATTTT,CASSGDRDRYF
TRBV5-1,TRBJ2-3,NA,TRBD2,TGCGCCAGCAGCCTGAGACGCACTAGCGGGAGGTCAGATACGCAGTATTTT,CASSLRRTSGRSDTQYF